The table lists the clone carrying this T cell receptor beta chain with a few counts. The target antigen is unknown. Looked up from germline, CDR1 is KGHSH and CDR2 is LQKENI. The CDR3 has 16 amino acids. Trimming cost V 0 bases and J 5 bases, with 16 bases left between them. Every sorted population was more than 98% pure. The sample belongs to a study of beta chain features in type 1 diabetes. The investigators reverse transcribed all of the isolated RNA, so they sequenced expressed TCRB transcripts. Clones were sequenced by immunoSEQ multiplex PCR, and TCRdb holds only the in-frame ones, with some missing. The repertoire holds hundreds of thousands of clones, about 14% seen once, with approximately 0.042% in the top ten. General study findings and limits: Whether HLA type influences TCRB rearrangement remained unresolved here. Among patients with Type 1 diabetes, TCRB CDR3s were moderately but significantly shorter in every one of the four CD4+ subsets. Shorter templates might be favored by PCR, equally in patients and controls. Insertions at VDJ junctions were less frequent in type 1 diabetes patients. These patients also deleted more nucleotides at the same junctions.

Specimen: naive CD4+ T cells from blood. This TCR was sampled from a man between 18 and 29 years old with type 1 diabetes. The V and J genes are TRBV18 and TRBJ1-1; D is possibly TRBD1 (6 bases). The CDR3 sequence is CASSPPRGGDWTEAFF. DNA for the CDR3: TGTGCCAGCTCACCACCGCGAGGGGGAGATTGGACTGAAGCTTTCTTT.